These 11 T cell receptor beta chains share one sample of origin, sequenced in a study of T cell repertoires in cytomegalovirus infection. Each CDR3 protein gets one entry after TCRdb re-called the reads with MiXCR. The repertoire has roughly 760,000 distinct CDR3 sequences, roughly 35% of them found once; the top ten carry around 2.8%. Sequences were obtained from PBMCs. The receptors stem from a human donor in good health (CMV status not recorded). Some clones in this sample may be carry-over from other donors' samples.

The chain combines TRBV18 with TRBJ1-6, with a possible D match to TRBD1 (5 bases). V shed 3 bases and J shed 6 bases, with 6 bases lying between them. The CDR3 contains 13 residues. Germline V gene lookup returns CDR1 KGHSH and CDR2 LQKENI. The CDR3, as DNA: TGTGCCAGCTCACCTGGGGCTAATTCACCCCTCCACTTT. Amino acids: CASSPGANSPLHF.

The rearrangement joins TRBV5-5 to TRBJ1-5, with D unclear. V was clipped by 0 bases and J by 3 bases, with 10 bases between them. The length of the CDR3 is 15 residues. Germline V gene lookup returns CDR1 SGHKS and CDR2 YYEKEE (reference sequence). The CDR3 DNA reads as TGTGCCAGCAGCTTGGCCTGGCAGTTCAATCAGCCCCAGCATTTT. Amino acid sequence: CASSLAWQFNQPQHF.

This clonotype was counted a single time. This sequence joins TRBV20-1 and TRBJ1-1, with D hard to call. The CDR3 contains 12 residues. V was pared by 5 bases and J by 0 bases, with 7 bases between. Germline V gives CDR1 DFQATT, CDR2 SNEGSKA (reference sequence). The CDR3 region has the DNA TGCAGTGCTGGACTGGTGAACACTGAAGCTTTCTTT. Its protein product is CSAGLVNTEAFF.

At least ten counts were recorded for this clonotype. The chain carries TRBV19 and TRBJ1-1, with TRBD1 matching 10 bases. The CDR3 is made up of 15 amino acids. The V and J ends lost 6 bases and 6 bases, in that order; junction bases with no gene match: 10. Germline values: CDR1 LNHDA, CDR2 SQIVND (reference sequence). The CDR3, as DNA: TGTGCCAGTAGAACCGGGACAGGGGAATTTGCTGAAGCTTTCTTT. Protein sequence: CASRTGTGEFAEAFF.

The V gene is TRBV6-1, the J gene TRBJ1-2, with D perhaps TRBD1 (6 bases). Germline V gives CDR1 MNHNS, CDR2 SASEGT. The V end was cut by 8 bases, the J end by 4 bases, with 20 bases between. The CDR3 is 15 residues long. The chain's CDR3 is CASSTGGSGAYGYTF. CDR3 sequence (DNA): TGTGCCAGCTCCACCGGGGGCTCTGGGGCCTATGGCTACACCTTC.

In its sample, this clonotype was seen a few times. This chain uses TRBV14 with TRBJ1-6; D call uncertain. The CDR3 is made up of 17 amino acids. V was trimmed by 1 base and J by 6 bases, leaving 16 bases between them. Germline V CDR1 and CDR2: SGHDN, FVKESK. CDR3 DNA sequence: TGTGCCAGCAGCCAAGCGTTCGGCGGAAGGTCTAATTCACCCCTCCACTTT. Protein product: CASSQAFGGRSNSPLHF.

The chain recombines TRBV10-3 with TRBJ2-1, with D perhaps matching TRBD2 (6 bases). This CDR3 has 13 residues. V lost 3 bases to trimming and J lost 6 bases, with 9 bases between them. The germline gives CDR1 ENHRY, CDR2 SYGVKD. CDR3: CAISEPLANEQFF. DNA for the CDR3: TGTGCCATCAGTGAACCACTAGCCAATGAGCAGTTCTTC.

The V gene is TRBV5-4, the J gene TRBJ1-2; D remains ambiguous. The CDR3 contains 12 residues. CDR1 SGHNT and CDR2 YYREEE come from the germline V gene (reference sequence). V was pared by 4 bases and J by 6 bases, with 10 bases between. The CDR3: CASSGWVDGYTF. The CDR3, as DNA: TGTGCCAGCAGCGGCTGGGTGGATGGCTACACCTTC. Complete variable domain (other parts from reference TRBV5-4 and TRBJ1-2): ETGVTQSPTHLIKTRGQQVTLRCSSQSGHNTVSWYQQALGQGPQFIFQYYREEENGRGNFPPRFSGLQFPNYSSELNVNALELDDSALYLCASSGWVDGYTFGSGTRLTVV.

V gene TRBV5-1 combines with J gene TRBJ2-7, with TRBD2 matching over 9 bases. This CDR3 contains 16 residues. J was trimmed by 3 bases and V by 0 bases; bases with no gene match: 7. CDR1 SGHRS and CDR2 YFSETQ come from the germline V gene. CDR3 nucleotides: TGCGCCAGCAGCTTGGGGCCCAGGACTAGCGACTACGAGCAGTACTTC. Its protein is CASSLGPRTSDYEQYF. The variable domain in full, with the rest retrieved from reference TRBV5-1 and TRBJ2-7, is KAGVTQTPRYLIKTRGQQVTLSCSPISGHRSVSWYQQTPGQGLQFLFEYFSETQRNKGNFPGRFSGRQFSNSRSEMNVSTLELGDSALYLCASSLGPRTSDYEQYFGPGTRLTVT.

This clonotype has a handful of counts. The gene calls are TRBV6-1 and TRBJ1-5, with D possibly TRBD1 on 6 matching bases. V lost 3 bases and J 3 bases, leaving 9 bases between the germline ends. The V gene's germline CDR1 is MNHNS and CDR2 SASEGT. The length of the CDR3 is 14 residues. The CDR3 DNA reads TGTGCCAGCAGTGAGTGGGGGCTCAATCAGCCCCAGCATTTT. It specifies CASSEWGLNQPQHF.

As regards this clonotype: This could be a read error, since a much larger clone is one nucleotide away. This likely comes from a read error, as the CDR3 has no conserved phenylalanine or tryptophan at its end. The chain couples TRBV7-6 to TRBJ2-7, with 7 bases fitting TRBD1. The CDR3 runs to 13 residues. CDR1 is SGHVS and CDR2 is FNYEAQ in the germline V gene. V was pared by 5 bases and J by 2 bases, with 3 bases of the junction left unmatched. CDR3 nucleotide sequence: TGTGCCAGCAGCGGGGACAGAACCTACGAGCAGTACTTA. Amino acids: CASSGDRTYEQYL.